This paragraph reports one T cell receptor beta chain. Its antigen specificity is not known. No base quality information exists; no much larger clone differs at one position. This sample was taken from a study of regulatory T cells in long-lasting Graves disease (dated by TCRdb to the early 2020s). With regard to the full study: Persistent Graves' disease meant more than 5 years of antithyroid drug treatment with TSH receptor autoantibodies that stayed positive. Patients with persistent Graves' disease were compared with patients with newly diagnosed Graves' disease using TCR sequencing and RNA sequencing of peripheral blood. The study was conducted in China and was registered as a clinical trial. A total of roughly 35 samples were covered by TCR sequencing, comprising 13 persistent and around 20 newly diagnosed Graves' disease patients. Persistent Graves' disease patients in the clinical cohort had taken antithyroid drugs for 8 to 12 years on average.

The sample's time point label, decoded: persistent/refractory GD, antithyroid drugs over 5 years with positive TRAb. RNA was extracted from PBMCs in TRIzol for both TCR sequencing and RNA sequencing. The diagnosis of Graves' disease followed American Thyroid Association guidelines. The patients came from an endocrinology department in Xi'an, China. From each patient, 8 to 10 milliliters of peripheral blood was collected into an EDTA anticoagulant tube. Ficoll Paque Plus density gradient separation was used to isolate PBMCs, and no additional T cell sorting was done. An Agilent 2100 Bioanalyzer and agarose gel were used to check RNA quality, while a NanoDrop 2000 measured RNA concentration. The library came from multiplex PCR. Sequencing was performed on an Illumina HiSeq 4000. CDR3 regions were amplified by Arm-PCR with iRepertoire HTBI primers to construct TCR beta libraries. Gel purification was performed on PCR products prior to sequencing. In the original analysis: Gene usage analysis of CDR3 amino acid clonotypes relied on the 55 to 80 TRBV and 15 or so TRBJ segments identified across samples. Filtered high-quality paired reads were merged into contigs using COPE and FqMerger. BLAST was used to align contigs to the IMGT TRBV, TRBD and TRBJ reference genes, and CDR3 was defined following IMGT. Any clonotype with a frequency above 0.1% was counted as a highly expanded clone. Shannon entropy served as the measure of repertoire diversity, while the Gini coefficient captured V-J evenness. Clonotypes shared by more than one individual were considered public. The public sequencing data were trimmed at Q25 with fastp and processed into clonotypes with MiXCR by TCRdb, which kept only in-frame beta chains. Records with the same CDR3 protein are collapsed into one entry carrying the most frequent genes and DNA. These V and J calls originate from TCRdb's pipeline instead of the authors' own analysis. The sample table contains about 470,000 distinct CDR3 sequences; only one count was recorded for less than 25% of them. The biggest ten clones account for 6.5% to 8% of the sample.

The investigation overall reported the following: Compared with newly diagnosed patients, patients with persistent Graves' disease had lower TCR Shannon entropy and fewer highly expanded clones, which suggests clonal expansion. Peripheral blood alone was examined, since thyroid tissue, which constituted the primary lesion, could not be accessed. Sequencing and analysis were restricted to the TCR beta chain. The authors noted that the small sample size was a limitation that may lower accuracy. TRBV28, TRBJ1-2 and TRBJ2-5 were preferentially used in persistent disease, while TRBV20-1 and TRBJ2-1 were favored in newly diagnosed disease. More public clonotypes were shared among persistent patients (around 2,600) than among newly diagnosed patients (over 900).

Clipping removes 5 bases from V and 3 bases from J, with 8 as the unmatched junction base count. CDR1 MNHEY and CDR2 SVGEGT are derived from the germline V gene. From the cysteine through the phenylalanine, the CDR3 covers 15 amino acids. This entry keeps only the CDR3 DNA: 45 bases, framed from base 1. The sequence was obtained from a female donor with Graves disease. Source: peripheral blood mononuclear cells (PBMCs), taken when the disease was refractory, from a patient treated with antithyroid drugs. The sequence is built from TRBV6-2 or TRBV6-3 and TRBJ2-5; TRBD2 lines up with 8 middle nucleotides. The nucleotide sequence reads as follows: TGTGCCAGCAGTGAGCGGGAGATCCCGAAAGAGACCCAGTACTTC. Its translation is CASSEREIPKETQYF.